One and the same sample provided the 32 T cell receptor beta chains below, sequenced in a study of breast tumors, draining lymph nodes, adjacent tissues. TCRdb ran MiXCR on the multiplex PCR reads and lists one entry per CDR3 protein. Found here are 65,000 to 80,000 distinct CDR3 sequences, approximately 19% of them singletons; the top ten hold 2.4%. Axillary draining lymph nodes of breast cancer patients supplied the node samples. The sequencing sample was made of axillary lymph node tissue. Receptors were obtained from a female donor with breast cancer. Some clones in this sample may be carry-over from other donors' samples.

Regarding this clonotype: A much more abundant neighbour one base away suggests this may be a read error. V and J are TRBV6-6 and TRBJ2-3, with a possible D match to TRBD1 (5 bases). V was pared by 0 bases and J by 5 bases, with 6 bases between. This CDR3 is built from 13 residues. Germline CDR1 and CDR2: MNHNY and SVGAGI (reference sequence). CDR3 coding DNA: TGTGCCAGCAGTTACTCAGGGGTAGATACGCAGTATTTT. Protein sequence: CASSYSGVDTQYF.

This clonotype showed up just once. V gene TRBV28 combines with J gene TRBJ2-1; 10 bases align to TRBD2. Germline V CDR1 and CDR2: MDHEN, SYDVKM. The junction had 11 bases not matched to a gene; V was cut back by 6 bases and J by 9 bases. The CDR3 is made up of 15 amino acids. The CDR3 nucleotides read TGTGCCAGCAGCCCCCCCCTAGCGGGAGCTTCTGAGCAGTTCTTC. The encoded protein is CASSPPLAGASEQFF.

This clonotype turned up a few times. This sequence joins TRBV4-1 and TRBJ2-1, with D perhaps matching TRBD1 (6 bases). Germline V gene data show CDR1 as MGHRA and CDR2 as YSYEKL. The CDR3 contains 14 residues. V lost 4 bases to trimming and J lost 7 bases, with 14 bases between them. This CDR3 reads CASSPQGNGNEQFF. The CDR3, as DNA: TGCGCCAGCAGCCCCCAGGGGAATGGGAATGAGCAGTTCTTC.

This clonotype was counted at least ten times. The rearrangement links TRBV4-3 to TRBJ1-2, with D perhaps matching TRBD1 (6 bases). This CDR3 contains 15 residues. V dropped 1 base and J dropped 2 bases, with 11 bases sitting between them. The V gene's germline CDR1 is LGHNA and CDR2 YSLEER. The CDR3 loop reads CASSQGSTGNYGYTF. The CDR3 DNA sequence: TGCGCCAGCAGCCAAGGCTCAACAGGGAACTATGGCTACACCTTC.

This clonotype has a count of ten or more. The chain carries TRBV5-4 and TRBJ2-3; 8 nucleotides agree with TRBD1. The junction had 3 bases not matched to a gene; V was cut back by 2 bases and J by 1 base. Germline CDR1 reads SGHNT; CDR2 reads YYREEE (reference sequence). The CDR3 covers 15 residues. The CDR3 DNA reads as TGTGCCAGCAGCTTCCCGGGACAGGGCACAGATACGCAGTATTTT. Translated, it gives CASSFPGQGTDTQYF.

Ten or more counts support this clonotype. This chain connects TRBV20-1 to TRBJ2-2, with 8 bases aligning to TRBD2. Trimming took 5 bases from V and 5 from J; bases not matched to a gene: 10. CDR1 is DFQATT, CDR2 SNEGSKA, per germline (reference sequence). The CDR3 runs to 15 residues. CDR3 bases: TGCAGTGCTTACACCGGGACTAGTGATACCGGGGAGCTGTTTTTT. Translated, it gives CSAYTGTSDTGELFF.

This clonotype came up many times. The chain is built from TRBV20-1 and TRBJ1-5; D might be TRBD1 (5 bases). CDR1 and CDR2 (germline): DFQATT, SNEGSKA (reference sequence). V lost 5 bases and J lost 1, with 9 bases in between. This CDR3 contains 13 residues. DNA for the CDR3: TGCAGTGCTCGACAGAAAAGCAATCAGCCCCAGCATTTT. Its translation: CSARQKSNQPQHF.

This clonotype was recorded many times. CDR3 DNA: TGTGCCAGCAGCCCCCGTGGGACCTCCTACGAGCAGTACTTC. Protein: CASSPRGTSYEQYF. The chain employs TRBV9 and TRBJ2-7; D may be TRBD1 or TRBD2 (5 bases each). This CDR3 region has 14 residues. Germline assignment: CDR1 SGDLS and CDR2 YYNGEE. The V end lost 4 bases, the J end lost 0 bases, and 11 bases lay between the germline ends.

This clonotype was counted between two and nine times. This rearrangement joins TRBV6-2 or TRBV6-3 to TRBJ2-5, with 16 bases identical to TRBD2. V shed 5 bases and J 5 bases; nucleotides not matched to a gene: 11. The CDR3 is made up of 18 amino acids. Looked up from germline, CDR1 is MNHEY and CDR2 is SVGEGT. In nucleotides, the CDR3 is TGTGCCAGCAGTGGATTGGGACTAGCGGGAGGGCCAAGGGAGACCCAGTACTTC. It translates to CASSGLGLAGGPRETQYF.

A word on this clonotype: This may stem from a read error, because a much larger clone lies one nucleotide away. The CDR3 does not close with the conserved phenylalanine or tryptophan, likely indicating a read error. The chain is built from TRBV20-1 and TRBJ1-6, with TRBD1 matching 10 bases. Germline V gives CDR1 DFQATT, CDR2 SNEGSKA (reference sequence). The CDR3 has 16 amino acids. V lost 8 bases to trimming and J lost 7 bases; unmatched junction nucleotides: 14. The CDR3 here is CSSHNIRGQGNSPLHL. CDR3 DNA: TGCAGTTCACACAACATCCGGGGACAGGGGAATTCACCCCTCCACCTT.

Details on this clonotype: Compared with germline, one end of the junction differs, possibly owing to a read error. The CDR3 DNA follows: TGTGCCGGCTCACCACGACAGGGGGGACTCTACGAGCAGTACTTC. Its protein product is CAGSPRQGGLYEQYF. The chain combines TRBV18 with TRBJ2-7, with TRBD1 identical over 9 bases. Germline loops: CDR1 KGHSH, CDR2 LQKENI. CDR3 length: 15 residues.

This clonotype showed up just a few times. A much more abundant neighbour one base away suggests this may be a read error. This rearrangement joins TRBV7-3 to TRBJ2-1, with TRBD1 matching 7 bases. From germline, CDR1 is SGHTA and CDR2 FQGTGA. The CDR3 covers 15 residues. The CDR3 sequence is CASSSGQHPYNERFF. The CDR3 DNA sequence: TGTGCCAGCAGCTCGGGACAGCATCCCTACAATGAGCGGTTCTTC.

This clonotype was observed many times. The rearrangement joins TRBV7-6 to TRBJ1-2, with 8 positions matching TRBD1. V shed 1 base, J shed 6 bases, and the junction held 10 bases outside the gene matches. Germline loops: CDR1 SGHVS, CDR2 FNYEAQ. This CDR3 is 16 amino acids long. CDR3 region: CASSLGTGSSLHGYTF. DNA for the CDR3: TGTGCCAGCAGCTTAGGGACAGGGAGTTCATTGCATGGCTACACCTTC. Full variable domain (missing parts from reference TRBV7-6 and TRBJ1-2): GAGVSQSPRYKVTKRGQDVALRCDPISGHVSLYWYRQALGQGPEFLTYFNYEAQQDKSGLPNDRFSAERPEGSISTLTIQRTEQRDSAMYRCASSLGTGSSLHGYTFGSGTRLTVV.

This clonotype was detected many times. The chain combines TRBV3-1 with TRBJ2-5; D is possibly TRBD2 (5 bases). V shed 0 bases and J shed 5 bases, with 16 bases lying between them. CDR1 and CDR2 from the germline V gene are LGHDT and YNNKEL (reference sequence). The CDR3 is made up of 16 amino acids. CDR3 nucleotides: TGTGCCAGCAGCCAAGAAGTCGCAGTCCGGAGGGAGACCCAGTACTTC. It specifies CASSQEVAVRRETQYF.

The chain uses TRBV3-1 and TRBJ2-1; D is uncertain. Trimming took off 1 base at V and 9 bases at J, with 13 bases between the two ends. The CDR3 is 14 residues long. CDR1 and CDR2 from the germline V gene are LGHDT and YNNKEL (reference sequence). The CDR3, as DNA: TGTGCCAGCAGCCAAGGGGTGAGTAGTCTTGAGCAGTTCTTC. This gives the protein CASSQGVSSLEQFF.

The sample holds many counts of this clonotype. The chain is built from TRBV5-1 and TRBJ2-7; D ambiguous. This CDR3 contains 13 residues. Germline CDR1 reads SGHRS; CDR2 reads YFSETQ. V was trimmed by 3 bases and J by 2 bases, leaving 9 bases between them. The CDR3 DNA follows: TGCGCCAGCAGCTCTGGGAATCCCTACGAGCAGTACTTC. It encodes CASSSGNPYEQYF.

V is TRBV27 and J is TRBJ1-1, with 9 bases lining up with TRBD1. With V trimmed by 10 bases and J by 0 bases, 9 bases remained unmatched. The CDR3 spans 15 residues. In germline, CDR1 is MNHEY, CDR2 SMNVEV (reference sequence). CDR3 sequence: CAKKDRGVMNTEAFF. The DNA for the CDR3 is TGTGCCAAAAAGGACAGGGGAGTCATGAACACTGAAGCTTTCTTT.

This clonotype has a handful of counts. The V and J genes are TRBV27 and TRBJ2-1, with 9 bases that match TRBD2. Trimming removed 0 bases from V and 9 bases from J; junction bases left unmatched: 3. Per the germline V gene, CDR1 is MNHEY and CDR2 is SMNVEV (reference sequence). The CDR3 loop spans 14 amino acids. The CDR3 protein is CASSLSAGGFEQFF. The CDR3 bases are TGTGCCAGCAGTTTATCAGCGGGAGGATTTGAGCAGTTCTTC.

This clonotype was observed many times. The chain recombines TRBV20-1 with TRBJ2-7, with D possibly being TRBD2 (5 bases). The CDR3 loop spans 13 amino acids. Trimming removed 5 bases from V and 7 bases from J, with 18 bases in between. The germline gives CDR1 DFQATT, CDR2 SNEGSKA (reference sequence). CDR3 nucleotides: TGCAGTGCTCCTGTAGCGAACTACGAGGAGCAGTACTTC. This sequence encodes CSAPVANYEEQYF.

In this sample, this clonotype turned up many times. J is TRBJ2-3 and V is TRBV7-6; D uncertain. Germline V gene lookup returns CDR1 SGHVS and CDR2 FNYEAQ. The V and J ends lost 4 bases and 0 bases respectively, with 2 bases between them. The CDR3 sequence is 12 residues long. The CDR3 nucleotides are TGTGCCAGCAGCTCTAGCACAGATACGCAGTATTTT. Protein: CASSSSTDTQYF.

This clonotype was observed at least ten times. V gene TRBV7-8 combines with J gene TRBJ2-7; 9 bases align to TRBD2. The length of the CDR3 is 15 residues. Per germline, CDR1 SGHVS and CDR2 FQNEAQ. Trimming removed 4 bases from V and 2 bases from J; junction bases left unmatched: 6. CDR3 region: CASSSIAGDTYEQYF. CDR3 coding DNA: TGTGCCAGCAGCTCTATAGCGGGGGACACCTACGAGCAGTACTTC.

This clonotype was seen repeatedly, ten times or more. The J gene is TRBJ2-1, the V gene TRBV14, with 8 bases lining up with TRBD1. The V segment lost 4 bases and the J segment 5 bases; nucleotides outside the gene matches: 4. Germline-derived CDR1 and CDR2 are SGHDN and FVKESK. The CDR3 sequence is 14 residues long. The CDR3 nucleotides are TGTGCCAGCAGCCGATTACAGGGGGACAATGAGCAGTTCTTC. It specifies CASSRLQGDNEQFF.

Regarding this clonotype: This clone may be a read error of a much larger clone one base away. V is TRBV19 and J is TRBJ1-5; the match to TRBD1 covers 7 bases. The CDR3 sequence is 15 residues long. The germline gives CDR1 LNHDA, CDR2 SQIVND (reference sequence). With V trimmed by 6 bases and J by 1 base, 6 bases remained unmatched. In DNA, the CDR3 is TGTGCCAGTAGATCGAGGGACAGAAGCAATCAGCCCCAGCATTTT. Its protein product is CASRSRDRSNQPQHF. Based on the CDR3 plus reference TRBV19 and TRBJ1-5, the full variable domain is DGGITQSPKYLFRKEGQNVTLSCEQNLNHDAMYWYRQDPGQGLRLIYYSQIVNDFQKGDIAEGYSVSREKKESFPLTVTSAQKNPTAFYLCASRSRDRSNQPQHFGDGTRLSIL.

This clonotype was recorded at least ten times. The chain links TRBV5-1 to TRBJ2-3; D is ambiguous. V lost 0 bases and J 1 base, leaving 9 bases between the germline ends. Germline V gene lookup returns CDR1 SGHRS and CDR2 YFSETQ. The length of the CDR3 is 15 residues. The CDR3 DNA sequence: TGCGCCAGCAGCTTGGTGGGCTACCGCACAGATACGCAGTATTTT. It translates to CASSLVGYRTDTQYF.

This clonotype was seen repeatedly, ten times or more. V gene TRBV20-1 combines with J gene TRBJ2-7; D is ambiguous. Germline-derived CDR1 and CDR2 are DFQATT and SNEGSKA (reference sequence). CDR3 size: 17 residues. V lost 0 bases, J lost 0 bases, and 18 bases lay in between. The CDR3 region has the DNA TGCAGTGCTAGAGATGAGAGGCCCCCTACAAGCTCCTACGAGCAGTACTTC. The encoded protein is CSARDERPPTSSYEQYF.

This clonotype was picked up many times. The rearrangement links TRBV7-8 to TRBJ2-7; the D is unclear. CDR1 and CDR2 (germline): SGHVS, FQNEAQ. The CDR3 sequence is 15 residues long. The V end was cut by 3 bases, the J end by 2 bases, with 14 bases between. The CDR3 sequence is CASSLFGWQTYEQYF. The CDR3 DNA follows: TGTGCCAGCAGCTTGTTCGGGTGGCAAACCTACGAGCAGTACTTC.

This clonotype appeared many times. The J gene is TRBJ2-3, the V gene TRBV11-3; TRBD1 is a possible D gene (5 bases). The germline gives CDR1 SGHNT, CDR2 YENEEA. V was shortened by 1 base and J by 1 base, with 12 bases between the two germline ends. CDR3 length: 16 amino acids. The CDR3 DNA is TGTGCCAGCAGCTTAGGCAGGACACCGGGCACAGATACGCAGTATTTT. Encoded protein: CASSLGRTPGTDTQYF.

This clonotype was seen many times. The chain carries TRBV2 and TRBJ2-7; D remains unclear. This CDR3 is 13 amino acids long. V lost 2 bases and J 6 bases, leaving 11 bases between the germline ends. CDR1 is SNHLY and CDR2 is FYNNEI in the germline V gene. The CDR3 nucleotides read TGTGCCAGCAGTGAACCCCCCGGGTTCGAGCAGTACTTC. Encoded protein: CASSEPPGFEQYF. The full variable domain, rest sourced from reference TRBV2 and TRBJ2-7, is EPEVTQTPSHQVTQMGQEVILRCVPISNHLYFYWYRQILGQKVEFLVSFYNNEISEKSEIFDDQFSVERPDGSNFTLKIRSTKLEDSAMYFCASSEPPGFEQYFGPGTRLTVT.

This clonotype was recorded many times. This chain connects TRBV9 to TRBJ2-5; D might be TRBD1 (5 bases). Per germline, CDR1 SGDLS and CDR2 YYNGEE. The CDR3 length is 14 residues. Trimming took 4 bases from V and 5 from J, leaving 15 bases between them. The CDR3 DNA is TGTGCCAGCAGCTTAGGGGTGCATGAGGAGACCCAGTACTTC. Translating it yields CASSLGVHEETQYF.

This clonotype was picked up many times. The J gene is TRBJ2-1, the V gene TRBV10-3; 7 bases map to TRBD1. The ends lost 10 bases at V and 8 bases at J; junction bases unmatched: 11. CDR1 and CDR2 from the germline V gene are ENHRY and SYGVKD. This CDR3 has 13 residues. The CDR3 sequence is CATTGARVDEQFF. The CDR3 DNA follows: TGTGCCACCACAGGGGCGCGAGTCGATGAGCAGTTCTTC.

On this clonotype itself: Given a much more abundant clone one base away, this may be a read error. This sequence joins TRBV6-1 and TRBJ2-2; D is unclear. CDR1 MNHNS and CDR2 SASEGT come from the germline V gene. The CDR3 totals 15 residues. Trimming stripped 3 bases from V and 4 bases from J, with 12 bases between. The CDR3: CASSERYSTTGELFF. The DNA for the CDR3 is TGTGCCAGCAGTGAGAGGTATTCGACCACCGGGGAGCTGTTTTTT.

The genes are TRBV3-1 and TRBJ2-7, with TRBD1 identical over 8 bases. The CDR3 contains 18 residues. J lost 1 base, V lost 4 bases, and 15 bases had no gene match. In germline, CDR1 is LGHDT, CDR2 YNNKEL (reference sequence). CDR3 sequence reads: CASSPRGTLQGDSYEQYF. DNA of the CDR3: TGTGCCAGCAGCCCTCGGGGTACCTTACAGGGGGATTCCTACGAGCAGTACTTC.